The text below deals with one T cell receptor beta chain. What it binds is not known. Here immunoSEQ multiplex PCR was the method, and the copy in TCRdb shows in-frame clones only, minus some. The table lists 60,000 to 75,000 clones, around 90% of them singletons. Germline CDR1 SGHNT, CDR2 YYREEE (reference sequence). The CDR3 totals 16 residues. V was pared by 0 bases and J by 7 bases, with 16 bases between. This specimen belongs to a study of OX40 agonist ivuxolimab in advanced cancers. As for the study in general: The mean age was approximately 60 years, ranging from about 20 to 90, with 65% to 85% of participants male.

Findings and limits, study-wide: Certain nonresponding patients likewise had low normalized T-cell clonal expansion. Clones of CD4+ and CD8+ blood T cells grew by week 6 at doses of 0.1 to 3.0 mg/kg.

The source is an adult with an advanced solid tumor such as melanoma, head and neck, liver or kidney cancer. Sequencing was performed on CD4+ or CD8+ T cells sorted from blood, taken in a trial of the OX40 agonist ivuxolimab. The chain is built from TRBV5-4 and TRBJ1-4, with D maybe TRBD1 (6 bases). CDR3 sequence: CASSLALGGAGEKLFF. Here the CDR3 DNA reads TGTGCCAGCAGCTTGGCGCTGGGGGGGGCCGGTGAAAAACTGTTTTTT.